The 21 T cell receptor beta chains reported below all come from one sample, sequenced in a study of T-cell reconstitution after alpha-beta-depleted transplantation in children. Preparation of the TCRbeta library used unique molecular identifiers. Via MiXCR, TCRdb re-called the PCR reads, giving one row per CDR3 protein. The repertoire holds roughly 100,000 distinct CDR3 sequences, roughly 8% seen once, with 5.5% to 8% in the top ten. The specimen comprised PBMCs from the stem cell graft donor, sampled from the stem cell graft. The receptors originated from a human donor who donated a stem cell graft to a child with congenital amegakaryocytic thrombocytopenia.

This clonotype was observed many times. V gene TRBV5-1 combines with J gene TRBJ2-5; perhaps TRBD1 as D (6 bases). Looked up from germline, CDR1 is SGHRS and CDR2 is YFSETQ. V was pared by 5 bases and J by 1 base, with 9 bases between. This CDR3 spans 13 amino acids. The CDR3 sequence: CASRPDSQETQYF. CDR3 DNA: TGCGCCAGCAGACCGGACAGCCAAGAGACCCAGTACTTC.

This clonotype has at least ten counts. The rearrangement uses TRBV18 and TRBJ2-1; D gene uncertain. The CDR3 has 16 amino acids. Germline V gives CDR1 KGHSH, CDR2 LQKENI. V lost 6 bases to trimming and J lost 2 bases, with 17 bases between them. The CDR3 region is CASSPLLGVPYNEQFF. CDR3 sequence (DNA): TGTGCCAGCTCGCCTCTTCTTGGAGTCCCCTACAATGAGCAGTTCTTC.

This clonotype came up many times. The chain has TRBV12-3 or TRBV12-4 and TRBJ1-5; 9 nucleotides agree with TRBD1. V gave up 6 bases and J gave up 2 bases; unmatched junction bases: 2. The CDR3 totals 14 residues. The CDR3 protein is CASSRTGGNQPQHF. CDR3 nucleotide sequence: TGTGCCAGCAGCCGGACAGGGGGCAATCAGCCCCAGCATTTT.

This clonotype has ten or more counts. V usage is TRBV12-3 or TRBV12-4 and J usage is TRBJ2-5; D may correspond to TRBD1 or TRBD2 (5 bases each). V was pared by 3 bases and J by 5 bases, with 13 bases between. This CDR3 contains 14 residues. The CDR3 loop reads CASSFGGTGETQYF. The CDR3 region has the DNA TGTGCCAGCAGTTTTGGGGGTACGGGCGAGACCCAGTACTTC.

This clonotype was detected many times. This chain joins TRBV3-1 and TRBJ2-1; either TRBD1 or TRBD2 may supply D (5 bases each). Germline V gives CDR1 LGHDT, CDR2 YNNKEL (reference sequence). V was trimmed by 3 bases and J by 9 bases, leaving 9 bases between them. This CDR3 has 12 amino acids. Here the CDR3 reads CASSHGGGEQFF. The CDR3 nucleotides read TGTGCCAGCAGCCATGGGGGTGGTGAGCAGTTCTTC.

This clonotype was recorded many times. The chain carries TRBV12-3 or TRBV12-4 and TRBJ2-5, with D uncertain. There are 15 residues in the CDR3. V shed 1 base and J shed 5 bases, with 14 bases lying between them. The CDR3 spells CASSLVSGIAETQYF. CDR3 nucleotides: TGTGCCAGCAGTTTAGTAAGTGGGATCGCGGAGACCCAGTACTTC.

The chain has TRBV12-3 or TRBV12-4 and TRBJ2-7; 7 bases are shared with TRBD2. V lost 5 bases and J lost 6; bases outside the gene matches: 13. The length of the CDR3 is 15 residues. CDR3 sequence (DNA): TGTGCCAGCAGTCCTAGCGGAAGAAAACTGCGCGAGCAGTACTTC. Residues: CASSPSGRKLREQYF.

The CDR3 DNA is TGTGCCAGCAGCTTAGTTCCAGGCGGAAACACCATATATTTT. Translating gives CASSLVPGGNTIYF. The V call is TRBV7-8, the J call TRBJ1-3; D unresolved. This CDR3 region has 14 residues. V was trimmed by 1 base and J by 4 bases, leaving 8 bases between them. Per the germline V gene, CDR1 is SGHVS and CDR2 is FQNEAQ.

This clonotype was seen many times. This chain connects TRBV7-2 to TRBJ2-1, with 8 positions matching TRBD1. Per germline, CDR1 SGHTA and CDR2 FQGNSA. The CDR3 spans 16 residues. J was trimmed by 2 bases and V by 1 base; bases with no gene match: 4. In nucleotides, the CDR3 is TGTGCCAGCAGCTTAGTGTCCAGGGGGCCCTACAATGAGCAGTTCTTC. It is translated as CASSLVSRGPYNEQFF. The variable domain in full, completed from reference TRBV7-2 and TRBJ2-1, reads GAGVSQSPSNKVTEKGKDVELRCDPISGHTALYWYRQSLGQGLEFLIYFQGNSAPDKSGLPSDRFSAERTGGSVSTLTIQRTQQEDSAVYLCASSLVSRGPYNEQFFGPGTRLTVL.

This clonotype was observed many times. The V and J genes are TRBV6-1 and TRBJ1-5; D may be TRBD1 (5 bases). Per germline, CDR1 MNHNS and CDR2 SASEGT. Trimming stripped 4 bases from V and 2 bases from J, with 15 bases between. The CDR3 sequence is 16 residues long. The CDR3 DNA is TGTGCCAGCAGTGGAATTTTTGGGGGAGGCAATCAGCCCCAGCATTTT. This codes for CASSGIFGGGNQPQHF.

This clonotype was seen repeatedly, ten times or more. This chain uses TRBV20-1 with TRBJ1-6; 7 bases line up with TRBD1. The CDR3 has 13 amino acids. The germline V gene has CDR1 DFQATT and CDR2 SNEGSKA (reference sequence). Trimming took 2 bases from V and 8 from J; bases not matched to a gene: 3. CDR3 DNA: TGCAGTGCTAGAAGGGACAGCGATTCACCCCTCCACTTT. Amino acid sequence: CSARRDSDSPLHF.

This clonotype has ten or more counts. This rearrangement joins TRBV20-1 to TRBJ2-5; the D call may be TRBD1 or TRBD2 (5 bases each). Trimming shortened V by 5 bases and J by 1 base, and 11 bases separated the two germline ends. Germline V gene lookup returns CDR1 DFQATT and CDR2 SNEGSKA (reference sequence). The CDR3 is 13 residues long. CDR3 in amino acids: CSALRDGQETQYF. The CDR3, as DNA: TGCAGTGCTCTCCGGGACGGCCAAGAGACCCAGTACTTC.

This clonotype was seen ten or more times. CDR3 amino acids: CSVAGLMPGELFF. The CDR3 DNA follows: TGCAGCGTTGCGGGTCTGATGCCCGGGGAGCTGTTTTTT. This chain connects TRBV29-1 to TRBJ2-2; no definite D call. Germline V CDR1 and CDR2: SQVTM, ANQGSEA. CDR3 length: 13 residues. The V gene lost 4 bases and the J gene lost 6 bases, with 12 bases spanning the gap.

This clonotype was counted at least ten times. The chain recombines TRBV3-1 with TRBJ1-2; maybe TRBD1 (5 bases). In germline, CDR1 is LGHDT, CDR2 YNNKEL (reference sequence). The CDR3 covers 12 residues. Trimming left V 3 bases short and J 8 bases short, with 10 bases between. The CDR3 spells CASSHGGVGYTF. CDR3 bases: TGTGCCAGCAGCCATGGAGGGGTAGGCTACACCTTC.

The table lists this clonotype with many counts. The chain carries TRBV20-1 and TRBJ1-3; perhaps TRBD1 as D (6 bases). Trimming left V 5 bases short and J 4 bases short, with 12 bases between. CDR1 and CDR2 (germline): DFQATT, SNEGSKA (reference sequence). The CDR3 loop spans 13 amino acids. DNA of the CDR3: TGCAGTGCTTACAGGGAGGCCGGAAACACCATATATTTT. It translates to CSAYREAGNTIYF.

This clonotype appeared many times. The V and J genes are TRBV29-1 and TRBJ2-2; TRBD1 agrees at 7 bases. The CDR3 has 14 amino acids. The germline CDR1 and CDR2 sequences are SQVTM and ANQGSEA. Germline trimming cut 5 bases from V and 2 bases from J; bases unmatched to any gene: 5. CDR3 nucleotides: TGCAGCGTTACCGGGACAGCCAACACCGGGGAGCTGTTTTTT. Translation: CSVTGTANTGELFF.

This clonotype was counted many times. CDR3 amino acids: CASSSGNNEQFF. The CDR3, as DNA: TGTGCCAGTTCTAGCGGAAACAATGAGCAGTTCTTC. The gene calls are TRBV10-3 and TRBJ2-1; the match to TRBD2 covers 7 bases. After removal of 10 bases from V and 5 bases from J, the junction contained 5 bases not matched to a gene. The germline V gene encodes CDR1 ENHRY and CDR2 SYGVKD. The CDR3 consists of 12 residues.

This clonotype was seen at least ten times. The chain uses TRBV4-2 and TRBJ2-3; TRBD2 aligns across 8 bases. V trimming: 8 bases; J trimming: 2 bases; junction bases outside the gene matches: 3. The CDR3 runs to 13 residues. CDR1 is LGHNA and CDR2 is YNFKEQ in the germline V gene. The CDR3: CASVGGDTDTQYF. DNA for the CDR3: TGTGCCAGCGTCGGGGGGGACACAGATACGCAGTATTTT.

This clonotype was counted ten times or more. The chain carries TRBV20-1 and TRBJ1-1; 7 nucleotides align to TRBD1. Germline V lookup: CDR1 DFQATT, CDR2 SNEGSKA (reference sequence). This CDR3 contains 17 residues. Germline trimming cut 0 bases from V and 1 base from J; bases unmatched to any gene: 11. This CDR3 is CSARDLGRGWGNTEAFF. CDR3 in DNA: TGCAGTGCTAGAGATCTCGGCAGGGGGTGGGGGAACACTGAAGCTTTCTTT.

The gene calls are TRBV4-1 and TRBJ1-1, with 7 bases identical to TRBD1. Trimming cost V 3 bases and J 1 base; bases outside gene matches: 5. The CDR3 runs to 15 residues. Germline V gene sequence: CDR1 MGHRA, CDR2 YSYEKL. The CDR3 DNA reads TGCGCCAGCAGCCACCCGACAGGGAAGAACACTGAAGCTTTCTTT. It specifies CASSHPTGKNTEAFF.

This clonotype was found many times. This chain connects TRBV12-3 or TRBV12-4 to TRBJ2-7; the D gene is possibly TRBD2 (6 bases). The CDR3 length is 20 residues. Trimming took 5 bases from V and 7 from J, leaving 36 bases between them. The CDR3 DNA follows: TGTGCCAGCAGTCCCCCCTTATCCAGCCGGGGCGGGGAAAACTCGAGAGAGCAGTACTTC. Translating it yields CASSPPLSSRGGENSREQYF.